This record concerns one TCR beta chain sequence. Its target is not known. The data originate from a study of vaccination and CD4 T cells after COVID-19. Study in general: Median time from COVID diagnosis to post-COVID sampling was 101 days (35 to 161). Overlapping SARS-CoV-2, HCoV-NL63, HCoV-OC43 and HCoV-229E spike peptides were used to stimulate cells.

The V gene lost 1 base and the J gene lost 7 bases, with 9 bases spanning the gap. This CDR3 has 12 residues. The germline V gene has CDR1 GTSNPN and CDR2 SVGIG (reference sequence). The Oncomine TCR Beta short-read assay was what sequenced the DNA obtained from cultured CD4+ T cells. TCRdb itself ran the PCR reads through MiXCR, one entry per CDR3 protein. The sample comprises 15,000 to 20,000 distinct CDR3 sequences, 55% of which are singletons, and less than 9.5% rests with the top ten. The treatment is: roughly 10-day PBMC culture with coronavirus spike peptide pools or control peptides (ViraFEST assay). The authors cultured 1.5 million to 2 million PBMCs per well with about 10 IU/ml IL-2 and 10 ug/ml peptide pools.

The J gene is TRBJ2-3, the V gene TRBV30; the D gene could be TRBD1 or TRBD2 (5 bases each). This receptor was identified in a human donor who had recovered from COVID-19. Sample: CD4+ T cells from blood, cultured in vitro. CDR3 sequence reads: CAWSAGRNTQYF. The CDR3 DNA follows: TGTGCCTGGAGTGCGGGACGTAATACGCAGTATTTT.